Here is one T cell receptor (beta chain) with its context. Here immunoSEQ multiplex PCR was the method, and the copy in TCRdb shows in-frame clones only, minus some. Of 100,000 to 150,000 clones in the sample, approximately 81% are singletons; the top ten hold around 5.2%. These data are taken from a study of blood T cell repertoires in COVID-19. The CDR3 contains 15 residues. The germline V gene encodes CDR1 MNHEY and CDR2 SVGAGI. Trimming removed 5 bases from V and 1 base from J; junction bases left unmatched: 5. The chain employs TRBV6-5 and TRBJ2-3, with 8 bases aligning to TRBD2. This receptor was obtained from a man aged 55 to 70 with acute or convalescent COVID-19. The sequenced material came from peripheral blood. CDR3 sequence (DNA): TGTGCCAGCAGTCGCCCAGCGGGGGGCACAGATACGCAGTATTTT. It translates to CASSRPAGGTDTQYF.